This is a list of T cell receptor beta chains from one sample in a study of shared clonotypes between healthy human individuals. Generated by immunoSEQ multiplex PCR, the TCRdb table keeps only in-frame clones and is missing some. The sample comprises about 2.1 million clones, just over 90% of which are singletons, and approximately 1.6% rests with the top ten. Sequenced sample: naive CD8+ T cells from PBMCs. These receptors originate from a man younger than 35 in good health. Some clones in this sample may be carry-over from other donors' samples. Both conserved end residues are part of each CDR3. Fields, in order: clone size, D gene, J gene, V gene, CDR3 length, CDR3 DNA, CDR3 protein. D genes are given only for firm matches. Clone size is shown for a subset of rows, as once, few, many or a class of expanded clone.

>-|-|TRBJ2-3|TRBV7-3|15
TGTGCCAGCAGCTTAGTAGGGGCCAGCACAGATACGCAGTATTTT
CASSLVGASTDTQYF
>-|-|TRBJ2-2|TRBV9|17
TGTGCCAGCAGCGTATACCCGGAAACAACGAACACCGGGGAGCTGTTTTTT
CASSVYPETTNTGELFF
>-|-|TRBJ1-1|TRBV6-6|15
TGTGCCAGCACCTCACCAGTCGGACAGAACACTGAAGCTTTCTTT
CASTSPVGQNTEAFF
>few|TRBD2|TRBJ2-5|TRBV6-1|17
TGTGCCAGCAGTGCTAGCGGGAGGATTCAGTACCAAGAGACCCAGTACTTC
CASSASGRIQYQETQYF
>-|TRBD1|TRBJ2-7|TRBV6-5|15
TGTGCCAGCAGTCCAAAACAGGGGGGCGGCGGCGAGCAGTACTTC
CASSPKQGGGGEQYF
>-|TRBD2|TRBJ2-5|TRBV27|16
TGTGCCAGCAGTTCGGGGACTAGCGGACGGGTAGAGACCCAGTACTTC
CASSSGTSGRVETQYF
>-|-|TRBJ1-5|TRBV6-1|14
TGTGCCAGCAGTGAACGGGGTAGCAATCAGCCCCAGCATTTT
CASSERGSNQPQHF
>-|-|TRBJ2-1|TRBV19|15
TGTGCCAGTAGTTCCCCGCGACAGGGAGGAGTTGAGCAGTTCTTC
CASSSPRQGGVEQFF
>-|-|TRBJ2-5|TRBV7-9|16
TGTGCCAGCAGCTCCCCAGGTACGGACAGCCAAGAGACCCAGTACTTC
CASSSPGTDSQETQYF
>once|-|TRBJ1-3|TRBV6-6|16
TGTGCCAGCAGACCTGAGAGGGTCTCCTCTGGAAACACCATATATTTT
CASRPERVSSGNTIYF
>few|-|TRBJ1-1|TRBV27|15
TGTGCCAGCAGTTTCCATAAGGGACTTCAGAATGAAGCTTTCTTT
CASSFHKGLQNEAFF
>-|TRBD1|TRBJ2-2|TRBV28|14
TGTGCCATCCAGGACAGGGCCGTTACCGGGGAGCTGTTTTTT
CAIQDRAVTGELFF
>-|TRBD1|TRBJ1-1|TRBV7-2|14
TGTGCCAGCAGCGGGGACAGGATGATAACTGAAGCTTTCTTT
CASSGDRMITEAFF
>-|TRBD2|TRBJ2-1|TRBV27|15
TGTGCCAGCAGTTTCCGTCCACCCTCCGGGACTAGAGGTATCTTC
CASSFRPPSGTRGIF
>once|-|TRBJ2-7|TRBV6-5|14
TGTGCCAGCAGTTCGGCAGGGGCTGTCTACGAGCAGTACTTC
CASSSAGAVYEQYF
>-|-|TRBJ1-4|TRBV7-8|16
TGTGCCAGCAGCTTAGGGGGATATCGGGATAATGAAAAACTGTTTTTT
CASSLGGYRDNEKLFF
>-|-|TRBJ2-1|TRBV9|16
TGTGCCAGCAGCGTAGCTACTAGTGTGACGACCGATGAGCAGTTCTTC
CASSVATSVTTDEQFF
>-|-|TRBJ2-2|TRBV6-1|15
TGTGCCAGCAGTGAAATGGCCTCGAACACCGGGGAGCTGTTTTTT
CASSEMASNTGELFF
>-|-|TRBJ2-1|TRBV6-6|12
TGTGCCAGCAGTTACCTATCGAATGAGCAGTTCTTC
CASSYLSNEQFF
>-|-|TRBJ2-5|TRBV10-3|15
TGTGCCATCAGTGAAGAACTAGAGACCGAAGAGACCCAGTACTTC
CAISEELETEETQYF
>-|TRBD1|TRBJ1-1|TRBV2|15
TGTGCCAGCAGCCCAGCCCGGACAGGGGACACTGAAGCTTTCTTT
CASSPARTGDTEAFF
>-|-|TRBJ1-3|TRBV28|15
TGTGCCAGCAACGTGGGGGGCGATTCTGGAAACACCATATATTTT
CASNVGGDSGNTIYF
>-|-|TRBJ2-7|TRBV7-2|12
TGTGCCAGCAGCGTTACTCCTTACGAGCAGTACTTC
CASSVTPYEQYF
>-|-|TRBJ2-2|TRBV10-3|14
TGTGCCATCAGTGAGTCTTCGGGCACCGGGGAGCTGTTTTTT
CAISESSGTGELFF
>-|TRBD1|TRBJ1-2|TRBV28|15
TGTGCCAGCAGTCCGACGGACAGGGGAGTCGATGGCTACACCTTC
CASSPTDRGVDGYTF
>-|-|TRBJ2-3|TRBV9|14
TGTGCCAGCAGCGTAGAGTCTTCGGGAGATACGCAGTATTTT
CASSVESSGDTQYF
>-|-|TRBJ2-7|TRBV27|14
TGTGCCAGCAGTTTAGAGGGGGGGGCCTACGAGCAGTACTTC
CASSLEGGAYEQYF
>-|-|TRBJ2-1|TRBV7-6|16
TGTGCCAGCAGCTTAGAGGCTAGCCGCGCCCCGGATGAGCAGTTCTTC
CASSLEASRAPDEQFF
>-|-|TRBJ2-7|TRBV4-1|14
TGCGCCAGCAGCCAAGAACTCAGAACCTACGAGCAGTACTTC
CASSQELRTYEQYF
>-|TRBD1|TRBJ2-7|TRBV4-1|18
TGCGCCAGCAGCCAAGTTAGTAACGGCGGGACAGGAGCCTACGAGCAGTACTTC
CASSQVSNGGTGAYEQYF
>-|TRBD2|TRBJ2-1|TRBV9|16
TGTGCCAGCAGCGTAGCTCTAGCGGGAGATCGGGATGAGCAGTTCTTC
CASSVALAGDRDEQFF
>-|-|TRBJ2-3|TRBV7-9|14
TGTGCCAGCAGCTCCCCCGAGGACACAGATACGCAGTATTTT
CASSSPEDTDTQYF
>-|TRBD2|TRBJ2-3|TRBV28|16
TGTGCCAGCAGTTTCTCGACTAGCGGGAGTGAAGATACGCAGTATTTT
CASSFSTSGSEDTQYF
>-|TRBD1|TRBJ2-7|TRBV27|14
TGTGCCAGCAGGCTACAGGGGAGTGGGGACGAGCAGTACTTC
CASRLQGSGDEQYF
>once|-|TRBJ2-6|TRBV27|16
TGTGCCAGCAGTGTGGGGGCCATACTGGGGGCCAACGTCCTGACTTTC
CASSVGAILGANVLTF
>-|TRBD1|TRBJ2-5|TRBV2|16
TGTGCCAGCAGTACTCCGGGACAGGGAACCCAAGAGACCCAGTACTTC
CASSTPGQGTQETQYF
>-|-|TRBJ2-6|TRBV11-3|16
TGTGCCAGCAGCCGCTCATCCGTCTCTGGGGCCAACGTCCTGACTTTC
CASSRSSVSGANVLTF
>-|TRBD1|TRBJ1-6|TRBV25-1|15
TGTGCCAGCAGTGAATCGGGACAGTCCAATTCACCCCTCCACTTT
CASSESGQSNSPLHF
>-|-|TRBJ1-1|TRBV28|13
TGTGCCAGCAGTCCAGGGTGGCGGGAACAAGCTTTCTTT
CASSPGWREQAFF
>-|-|TRBJ2-5|TRBV27|13
TGTGCCAGCAGTTTATCCATTCGAGAGACCCAGTACTTC
CASSLSIRETQYF
>-|-|TRBJ2-7|TRBV5-1|15
TGCGCCAGCAGCTTGGGCCGGGGCGAATCCTACGAGCAGTACTTC
CASSLGRGESYEQYF
>-|TRBD1|TRBJ2-7|TRBV18|13
TGTGCCAGCTCACATGGACAGGGCTACGAGCAGTACTTC
CASSHGQGYEQYF
>-|-|TRBJ1-1|TRBV4-1|15
TGCGCCAGCAGCCAACACGGGGGCGCGGGCACTGAAGCTTTCTTT
CASSQHGGAGTEAFF
>-|TRBD2|TRBJ2-1|TRBV6-6|15
TGTGCCAGCAGCTGGACTAGCGGGAGTCACAATGAGCAGTTCTTC
CASSWTSGSHNEQFF
>-|TRBD2|TRBJ2-7|TRBV6-1|15
TGTGCCAGCAGTGAACCCGGGACTAGCGGTTACGAGCAGTACTTC
CASSEPGTSGYEQYF
>-|TRBD1|TRBJ1-1|TRBV25-1|15
TGTGCCAGCAGTGCATGGGACAGGGGTGCAACTGAAGCTTTCTTT
CASSAWDRGATEAFF
>-|-|TRBJ2-6|TRBV4-1|17
TGCGCCAGCAGCCAAGTATCTGGGGTCGGTGGGGCCAACGTCCTGACTTTC
CASSQVSGVGGANVLTF
>-|TRBD2|TRBJ2-7|TRBV18|15
TGTGCCAGCTCGTCAACTAGCGGGAGCTCCTACGAGCAGTACTTC
CASSSTSGSSYEQYF
>once|-|TRBJ1-1|TRBV18|15
TGTGCCAGCTCACGGGGGGTGCGGGCGAACACTGAAGCTTTCTTT
CASSRGVRANTEAFF
>once|-|TRBJ1-5|TRBV27|13
TGTGCCAGCAGAGGGGCAAGCAATCAGCCCCAGCATTTT
CASRGASNQPQHF
>-|TRBD2|TRBJ2-7|TRBV4-1|14
TGCGCCAGCAGCCAACCTAGCGGGAGTTACGAGCAGTACTTC
CASSQPSGSYEQYF